One and the same sample provided the 11 T cell receptor beta chains below, sequenced in a study of CD4 T cells in relation to SARS-CoV-2 and coronaviruses. No antigen is known for these receptors. Unexposed donor CD4+ T cells date from about 2011-2019, before the COVID-19 pandemic. The cells were cultured for 10 days before CD4+ T cells were isolated. Generated by immunoSEQ multiplex PCR, the TCRdb table keeps only in-frame clones and is missing some. The sample lists about 24,000 clones, 65% to 80% occurring once. The material sequenced was CD4+ T cells from PBMCs, cultured in vitro. The receptors shown here come from a human donor in good health.

This clone was counted between two and nine times. V gene TRBV5-1 combines with J gene TRBJ1-4; D remains ambiguous. CDR3 length equals 13 residues. Trimming took off 7 bases at V and 0 bases at J, with 7 bases between the two ends. The V gene's germline CDR1 is SGHRS and CDR2 YFSETQ. CDR3 sequence: CASQEATNEKLFF. CDR3 coding DNA: TGCGCCAGCCAGGAAGCAACTAATGAAAAACTGTTTTTT.

The chain employs TRBV2 and TRBJ1-1; possibly TRBD1 for D (5 bases). This CDR3 region has 15 residues. Germline V gives CDR1 SNHLY, CDR2 FYNNEI. Trimming stripped 2 bases from V and 4 bases from J, with 14 bases between. This CDR3 is CASSEYQGLSTEAFF. The CDR3 DNA follows: TGTGCCAGCAGTGAATATCAGGGTTTAAGCACTGAAGCTTTCTTT.

The rearrangement joins TRBV2 to TRBJ2-7, with D tentatively TRBD2 (5 bases). V was trimmed by 8 bases and J by 5 bases, leaving 16 bases between them. In germline, CDR1 is SNHLY, CDR2 FYNNEI. This CDR3 has 13 amino acids. CDR3 DNA sequence: TGTGCCAGCCTGGGCCTGAGGGTGAACGAGCAGTACTTC. This gives the protein CASLGLRVNEQYF.

The chain carries TRBV4-2 and TRBJ1-6; tentatively, D is TRBD1 (6 bases). CDR3 length: 16 residues. Germline V gene data show CDR1 as LGHNA and CDR2 as YNFKEQ. V was trimmed by 3 bases and J by 7 bases, leaving 16 bases between them. The DNA for the CDR3 is TGTGCCAGCAGCCACCGAAGGGGGGGAGGAAATTCACCCCTCCACTTT. Protein sequence: CASSHRRGGGNSPLHF.

V is TRBV24-1 and J is TRBJ2-5; D is unresolved. Trimming removed 9 bases at V and 1 base at J, with 11 bases between. Germline loops: CDR1 KGHDR, CDR2 SFDVKD. The CDR3 runs 13 residues. As DNA, the CDR3 is TGTGCCACCCGGGCAGATTTCCAAGAGACCCAGTACTTC. This sequence encodes CATRADFQETQYF.

This clone has only a few counts. The rearrangement uses TRBV19 and TRBJ2-3; TRBD1 is a possible D gene (9 bases). Trimming shortened V by 9 bases and J by 6 bases, and 22 bases separated the two germline ends. The CDR3 has 15 residues. Germline CDR1 and CDR2: LNHDA and SQIVND (reference sequence). The CDR3 nucleotides read TGTGCCAGCGGGAGGGAACAGGGGGCTTCGGATACGCAGTATTTT. This encodes CASGREQGASDTQYF. Full variable domain (remainder filled in from reference TRBV19 and TRBJ2-3): DGGITQSPKYLFRKEGQNVTLSCEQNLNHDAMYWYRQDPGQGLRLIYYSQIVNDFQKGDIAEGYSVSREKKESFPLTVTSAQKNPTAFYLCASGREQGASDTQYFGPGTRLTVL.

This clone has a handful of counts. This sequence joins TRBV19 and TRBJ2-3; 7 bases agree with TRBD2. This CDR3 has 15 amino acids. Germline assignment: CDR1 LNHDA and CDR2 SQIVND (reference sequence). V gave up 9 bases and J gave up 4 bases; unmatched junction bases: 13. The CDR3: CASHPGGRVADTQYF. CDR3 sequence (DNA): TGTGCCAGCCACCCGGGCGGGAGAGTCGCAGATACGCAGTATTTT.

The rearrangement links TRBV21-1 to TRBJ1-5; the table's D call TRBD1 went unverified against the DNA. TRBV21-1 is a documented pseudogene. This CDR3 has 13 residues. CDR3 in DNA: TGTGCCAGCAGCCCACAGAGCAATCAGCCCCAGCATTTT. This translates into CASSPQSNQPQHF.

V usage is TRBV5-5 and J usage is TRBJ2-7, with D possibly being TRBD1 or TRBD2 (5 bases each). This CDR3 has 15 amino acids. The germline gives CDR1 SGHKS, CDR2 YYEKEE (reference sequence). Trimming removed 3 bases from V and 3 bases from J, with 16 bases in between. CDR3 sequence: CASSSTRDVYYEQYF. The CDR3 DNA is TGTGCCAGCAGCTCTACCCGGGACGTATACTACGAGCAGTACTTC.

The rearrangement joins TRBV4-2 to TRBJ2-2; 10 bases align to TRBD2. Trimming cost V 3 bases and J 7 bases; bases outside gene matches: 8. In germline, CDR1 is LGHNA, CDR2 YNFKEQ. CDR3 length: 16 amino acids. The DNA for the CDR3 is TGTGCCAGCAGCCAGTCTAGCGGGAGAGTGGGCGGGGAGCTGTTTTTT. Its protein is CASSQSSGRVGGELFF.

This rearrangement joins TRBV11-1 to TRBJ1-1; D remains ambiguous. Germline V lookup: CDR1 SGHAT, CDR2 FQDESV (reference sequence). The CDR3 is made up of 13 amino acids. The ends were cut back, 0 bases at V and 5 bases at J, with 7 bases in the middle. CDR3 nucleotide sequence: TGTGCCAGCAGCTTAGCGCTGGGGACTGAAGCTTTCTTT. It specifies CASSLALGTEAFF.